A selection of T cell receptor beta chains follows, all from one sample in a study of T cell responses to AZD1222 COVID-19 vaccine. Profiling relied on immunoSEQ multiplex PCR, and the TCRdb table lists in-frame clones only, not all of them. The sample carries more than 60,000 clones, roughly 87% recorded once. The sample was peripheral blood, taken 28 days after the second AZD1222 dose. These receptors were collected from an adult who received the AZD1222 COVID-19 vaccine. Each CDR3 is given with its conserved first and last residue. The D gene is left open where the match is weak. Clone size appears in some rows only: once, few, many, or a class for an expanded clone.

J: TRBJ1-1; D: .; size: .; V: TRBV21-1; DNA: TGTGCCAGCAGCAAAAGGGGGCCAGCTGGAATGAACACTGAAGCTTTCTTT; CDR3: CASSKRGPAGMNTEAFF
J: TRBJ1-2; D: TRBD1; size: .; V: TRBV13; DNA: TGTGCCAGCAGCTTGCCGGGACAGGGGGCCTATGGCTACACCTTC; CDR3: CASSLPGQGAYGYTF
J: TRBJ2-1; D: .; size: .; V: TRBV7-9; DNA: TGTGCCAGCAGCTGGAGCGATGAGCAGTTCTTC; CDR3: CASSWSDEQFF
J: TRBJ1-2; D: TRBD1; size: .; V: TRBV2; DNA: TGTGCCAGCAGTGAGGGACAGCCACACTATGGCTACACCTTC; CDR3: CASSEGQPHYGYTF
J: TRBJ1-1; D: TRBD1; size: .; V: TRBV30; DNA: TGTGCCTGGAGTGTAAAACAGGGGGCCACTGAAGCTTTCTTT; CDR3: CAWSVKQGATEAFF
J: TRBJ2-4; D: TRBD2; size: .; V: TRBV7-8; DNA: TGTGCCAGCAGCCAAGGTTGGCGGGGGGGCCCAAAAAACATTCAGTACTTC; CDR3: CASSQGWRGGPKNIQYF
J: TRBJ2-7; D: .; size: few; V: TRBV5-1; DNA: TGCGCCAGCAGCTTGGATGGACAAACCATCTCCTACGAGCAGTACTTC; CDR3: CASSLDGQTISYEQYF
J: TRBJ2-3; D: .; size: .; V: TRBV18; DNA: TGTGCCAGCTCACCCAACCAACTAGGGCAGGGGGATACGCAGTATTTT; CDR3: CASSPNQLGQGDTQYF
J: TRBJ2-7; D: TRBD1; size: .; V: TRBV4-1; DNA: TGCGCCAGCAGCCAAGAAATGACAGGGGTTGCCGTCGAGCAGTACTTC; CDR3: CASSQEMTGVAVEQYF
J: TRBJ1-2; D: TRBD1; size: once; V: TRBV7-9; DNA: TGTGCCAGCAGCTTAGCGCACCCGGGACAGGCCAGCGGCTACACCTTC; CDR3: CASSLAHPGQASGYTF
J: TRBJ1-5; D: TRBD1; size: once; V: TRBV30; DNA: TGTGCCTGGAGTGTAGGCGGACAGGGGAATCAGCCCCAGCATTTT; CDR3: CAWSVGGQGNQPQHF
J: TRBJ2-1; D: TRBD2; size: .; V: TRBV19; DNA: TGTGCCAGTAGTATACGACCTGGGCATGGGCTAGCGGGGGCCAATGAGCAGTTCTTC; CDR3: CASSIRPGHGLAGANEQFF
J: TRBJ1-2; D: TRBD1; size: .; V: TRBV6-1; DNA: TGTGCCAGCAGTGAAGGGGGTAGGGGGCGATATGGCTACACCTTC; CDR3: CASSEGGRGRYGYTF
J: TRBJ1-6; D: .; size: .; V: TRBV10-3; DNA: TGTGCCATCAGCCCTAAGGACGCGAGCTCCTATAATTCACCCCTCCACTTT; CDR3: CAISPKDASSYNSPLHF